Listed here is a single T cell receptor (beta chain). Its matching antigen is unknown. This CDR3 is also generated by other DNA sequences in the sample. This specimen belongs to a study of regulatory and conventional T cells in RAG deficiency. Regarding the study as a whole: Omenn patients showed >90% Treg-Tconv overlap and shorter CDR3 lengths.

Conventional CD4+ T cells were sorted from blood as CD25-low CD127-high cells. Produced via immunoSEQ multiplex PCR; TCRdb's table is partial and in-frame only. The data contain 10,000 to 15,000 clones, more than 85% of them singletons. This CDR3 comprises 13 residues. Germline V CDR1 and CDR2: ENHRY, SYGVKD. V trimming: 6 bases; J trimming: 5 bases; junction bases outside the gene matches: 5. These data also formed part of another study, on regulatory T cells. As that study records: The PCR used 52 TRBV and 13 TRBJ primers.

This clonotype was sampled from a human donor in good health. This sequence joins TRBV10-3 and TRBJ2-7; 9 nucleotides agree with TRBD1. Sequencing was done on a sample of CD4+ effector T cells sorted from blood. The CDR3 spells CAISPGTGNEQYF. CDR3 DNA sequence: TGTGCCATCAGCCCCGGGACAGGGAACGAGCAGTACTTC.